The present entry profiles one T cell receptor (beta chain) with its context. The CDR3 covers 13 residues. CDR1 and CDR2 (germline): SGDLS, YYNGEE. Trimming took 3 bases from V and 4 from J, leaving 8 bases between them. The PCR had 60 Vbeta and 13 Jbeta primers. Repertoires were generated with immunoSEQ multiplex PCR, while TCRdb's copy carries only in-frame clones and drops some. The ten most abundant clones cover approximately 0.72% of a sample with around 200,000 clones. The data originate from a study of cytomegalovirus exposure and HLA in healthy donors. The sequenced sample consisted of PBMCs. The origin of this receptor is a woman between 18 and 29 years old in good health and CMV-seropositive. The V gene is TRBV9, the J gene TRBJ1-5, with D unresolved. The CDR3 region is CASSAEMNQPQHF. CDR3 DNA sequence: TGTGCCAGCAGCGCGGAGATGAATCAGCCCCAGCATTTT.